These 9 T cell receptor beta chains came from one sample sequenced in a study of CD8+CD57+ T cells in acquired aplastic anemia. The template used for profiling TCR beta VDJ and CDR3 was genomic DNA. TCRdb independently ran MiXCR on the reads; one entry per CDR3 protein. The sample consists of about 180,000 distinct CDR3 sequences, 63% of them appearing once. Patients picked for sequencing had shown CD8+CD57+ cell expansion detected by flow cytometry. The sample taken for sequencing was sorted CD4+, CD8+, or CD8+CD57+ T cells (not recorded which) from PBMCs. The receptors shown here come from a human donor with aplastic anemia.

The chain employs TRBV10-3 and TRBJ2-7; D is unclear. CDR1 is ENHRY, CDR2 SYGVKD, per germline. The CDR3 is 12 residues long. Trimming took 4 bases from V and 3 from J, leaving 7 bases between them. The CDR3 protein is CAISGGDYEQYF. The CDR3 bases are TGTGCCATCAGTGGTGGAGACTACGAGCAGTACTTC.

The J gene is TRBJ2-7, the V gene TRBV2, with 7 nucleotides matching TRBD1. Germline-derived CDR1 and CDR2 are SNHLY and FYNNEI. The ends lost 6 bases at V and 2 bases at J; junction bases unmatched: 7. CDR3 length: 14 residues. The CDR3 here is CASRSLTGPYEQYF. The CDR3 DNA follows: TGTGCCAGCAGGAGTCTGACAGGGCCCTACGAGCAGTACTTC.

In this sample, this clonotype turned up many times. V gene TRBV6-2 or TRBV6-3 combines with J gene TRBJ1-2, with TRBD1 identical over 7 bases. This CDR3 contains 15 residues. CDR1 MNHEY and CDR2 SVGEGT come from the germline V gene. The J segment lost 3 bases and the V segment lost 1 base, leaving 5 bases of the junction unmatched. CDR3 DNA: TGTGCCAGCAGTTACTTACGACAGGGCGACTATGGCTACACCTTC. This translates into CASSYLRQGDYGYTF.

A remark on this clonotype: The junction differs from germline at one of its ends, possibly a read error. The rearrangement joins TRBV7-7 to TRBJ2-5, with 10 bases that match TRBD1. The CDR3 has 14 residues. Germline V CDR1 and CDR2: SSHAT, FNYEAQ (reference sequence). CDR3 residues: CASSAGTGVETQYF. The CDR3 region has the DNA TGTGCTAGCAGTGCCGGGACAGGGGTTGAGACCCAGTACTTC.

In the case of this clonotype: Mismatch with germline at one junction end may stem from a read error. The chain recombines TRBV5-1 with TRBJ2-2; TRBD1 or TRBD2 may be the D gene (6 bases each). CDR3 length equals 17 residues. The germline V gene has CDR1 SGHRS and CDR2 YFSETQ. CDR3 amino acids: CASSLEGGRDRTGELVF. The CDR3, as DNA: TGCGCCAGCAGCTTGGAGGGGGGAAGGGATCGCACCGGGGAGCTGGTTTTT.

This chain joins TRBV7-9 and TRBJ2-7; the D gene could be TRBD1 or TRBD2 (6 bases each). Per germline, CDR1 SEHNR and CDR2 FQNEAQ (reference sequence). V was trimmed by 5 bases and J by 1 base, leaving 18 bases between them. This CDR3 spans 16 amino acids. The CDR3 reads CASSRGTGAWSYEQYF. The CDR3 region has the DNA TGTGCCAGCAGCCGCGGGACGGGGGCATGGTCCTACGAGCAGTACTTC.

The V and J genes are TRBV7-9 and TRBJ2-2; D remains unclear. Germline V lookup: CDR1 SEHNR, CDR2 FQNEAQ (reference sequence). V lost 8 bases and J lost 6, with 1 base in between. This CDR3 is built from 9 residues. The CDR3 loop reads CASPGELFF. The CDR3 bases are TGTGCCAGCCCCGGGGAGCTGTTTTTT. Filled out from reference TRBV7-9 and TRBJ2-2, the complete variable domain reads DTGVSQNPRHKITKRGQNVTFRCDPISEHNRLYWYRQTLGQGPEFLTYFQNEAQLEKSRLLSDRFSAERPKGSFSTLEIQRTEQGDSAMYLCASPGELFFGEGSRLTVL.

The table lists this clonotype with a few counts. This chain connects TRBV20-1 to TRBJ1-5; D perhaps matches TRBD1 (5 bases). The CDR3 sequence is 14 residues long. Trimming left V 3 bases short and J 2 bases short, with 11 bases between. Germline values: CDR1 DFQATT, CDR2 SNEGSKA (reference sequence). The CDR3: CSARGLDGNQPQHF. Written as DNA, the CDR3 is TGCAGTGCTAGGGGACTAGATGGCAATCAGCCCCAGCATTTT.

This clonotype occurred a few times. The rearrangement uses TRBV20-1 and TRBJ2-1, with D perhaps TRBD1 or TRBD2 (5 bases each). The length of the CDR3 is 13 residues. CDR1 and CDR2 (germline): DFQATT, SNEGSKA (reference sequence). V lost 3 bases and J 3 bases, leaving 9 bases between the germline ends. The DNA of the CDR3 is TGCAGTGCTAGGTGGGGGATCTACAATGAGCAGTTCTTC. It encodes CSARWGIYNEQFF.